A selection of T cell receptor beta chains follows, all from one sample in a study of identifying expanded T cells in peripheral blood. This table comes from immunoSEQ multiplex PCR, and its TCRdb copy is limited to in-frame clones, with some not included. In the table there are roughly 86,000 clones, 80% to 90% of which are singletons. Sequencing used blood. The receptors shown here come from a person between 18 and 75 years old in good health. Both conserved end residues are part of each CDR3. D genes are given only for firm matches. Size is stated for part of the rows, as once, few or many counts, or as a class when the clone is expanded.

V gene: TRBV6-5; J gene: TRBJ2-7; clone size: -; D gene: -; CDR3 protein: CASSSLGNEQYF; CDR3 DNA: TGTGCCAGCAGTTCCTTAGGAAACGAGCAGTACTTC
V gene: TRBV5-6; J gene: TRBJ1-3; clone size: -; D gene: -; CDR3 protein: CASSLRSGIGNTIYF; CDR3 DNA: TGTGCCAGCAGCTTGAGGAGTGGGATTGGAAACACCATATATTTT
V gene: TRBV4-1; J gene: TRBJ2-3; clone size: -; D gene: TRBD2; CDR3 protein: CASSLLAGGTDTQYF; CDR3 DNA: TGCGCCAGCAGCCTTCTAGCGGGGGGCACAGATACGCAGTATTTT
V gene: TRBV9; J gene: TRBJ1-1; clone size: -; D gene: -; CDR3 protein: CASSERGSPSNTEAFF; CDR3 DNA: TGTGCCAGCAGCGAGAGGGGGTCGCCCTCGAACACTGAAGCTTTCTTT
V gene: TRBV5-6; J gene: TRBJ2-7; clone size: -; D gene: TRBD1; CDR3 protein: CASSHGQAREQYF; CDR3 DNA: TGTGCCAGCAGCCACGGACAGGCTCGCGAGCAGTACTTC
V gene: TRBV6-6; J gene: TRBJ2-7; clone size: -; D gene: -; CDR3 protein: CASSYGGTAEQYF; CDR3 DNA: TGTGCCAGCAGTTACGGGGGGACAGCCGAGCAGTACTTC
V gene: TRBV7-3; J gene: TRBJ2-3; clone size: -; D gene: TRBD1; CDR3 protein: CASSIRQGTTDTQYF; CDR3 DNA: TGTGCCAGCAGCATAAGACAGGGGACGACAGATACGCAGTATTTT
V gene: TRBV6-5; J gene: TRBJ1-2; clone size: -; D gene: TRBD1; CDR3 protein: CASRTRQGANYGYTF; CDR3 DNA: TGTGCCAGCAGAACCCGACAGGGGGCTAACTATGGCTACACCTTC
V gene: TRBV6-5; J gene: TRBJ2-7; clone size: -; D gene: -; CDR3 protein: CASSYSRKGRPDEQYF; CDR3 DNA: TGTGCCAGCAGTTACTCGCGAAAGGGACGTCCCGACGAGCAGTACTTC
V gene: TRBV2; J gene: TRBJ1-5; clone size: -; D gene: TRBD1; CDR3 protein: CASSSQGGIQSPQHF; CDR3 DNA: TGTGCCAGCAGTTCTCAGGGGGGTATACAGTCGCCCCAGCATTTT
V gene: TRBV30; J gene: TRBJ2-1; clone size: -; D gene: -; CDR3 protein: CAWSDPQEAGKSYNEQFF; CDR3 DNA: TGTGCCTGGAGTGACCCCCAGGAGGCGGGGAAGTCCTACAATGAGCAGTTCTTC
V gene: TRBV5-6; J gene: TRBJ1-2; clone size: -; D gene: -; CDR3 protein: CASSFLVTEYGYTF; CDR3 DNA: TGTGCCAGCAGCTTCTTGGTTACGGAATATGGCTACACCTTC
V gene: TRBV6-6; J gene: TRBJ1-6; clone size: -; D gene: -; CDR3 protein: CASSIQGSGNSPLHF; CDR3 DNA: TGTGCCAGCAGTATCCAGGGGTCTGGGAATTCACCCCTCCACTTT
V gene: TRBV10-2; J gene: TRBJ2-2; clone size: medium-sized; D gene: -; CDR3 protein: CASSDRDTGELFF; CDR3 DNA: TGCGCCAGCAGTGACAGGGACACCGGGGAGCTGTTTTTT
V gene: TRBV6-6; J gene: TRBJ1-6; clone size: -; D gene: -; CDR3 protein: CASSYFGGDSPLHF; CDR3 DNA: TGTGCCAGCAGTTACTTTGGGGGTGATTCACCCCTCCACTTT
V gene: TRBV11-3; J gene: TRBJ1-5; clone size: -; D gene: -; CDR3 protein: CASSPQETGNQPQHF; CDR3 DNA: TGTGCCAGCAGTCCACAGGAGACGGGCAATCAGCCCCAGCATTTT
V gene: TRBV4-1; J gene: TRBJ1-4; clone size: -; D gene: -; CDR3 protein: CASSLAGTGSGEKLFF; CDR3 DNA: TGCGCCAGCAGCCTCGCGGGTACAGGGTCAGGTGAAAAACTGTTTTTT
V gene: TRBV6-5; J gene: TRBJ2-1; clone size: -; D gene: TRBD2; CDR3 protein: CASNDRTGGEQFF; CDR3 DNA: TGTGCCAGCAACGACCGTACGGGGGGTGAGCAGTTCTTC
V gene: TRBV4-1; J gene: TRBJ2-5; clone size: -; D gene: -; CDR3 protein: CASSQVIVGFGETQYF; CDR3 DNA: TGCGCCAGCAGCCAAGTAATCGTGGGGTTTGGGGAGACCCAGTACTTC
V gene: TRBV19; J gene: TRBJ2-5; clone size: -; D gene: -; CDR3 protein: CATSSQGNWGRETQYF; CDR3 DNA: TGTGCCACCTCGAGTCAGGGAAACTGGGGCCGAGAGACCCAGTACTTC
V gene: TRBV19; J gene: TRBJ1-5; clone size: -; D gene: -; CDR3 protein: CASSIFDSNQPQHF; CDR3 DNA: TGTGCCAGTAGTATATTCGATAGCAATCAGCCCCAGCATTTT
V gene: TRBV5-4; J gene: TRBJ2-6; clone size: -; D gene: -; CDR3 protein: CASSPGFSGANVLTF; CDR3 DNA: TGTGCCAGCAGCCCAGGATTCTCTGGGGCCAACGTCCTGACTTTC
V gene: TRBV5-1; J gene: TRBJ1-5; clone size: -; D gene: -; CDR3 protein: CASSPGSGGNQPQHF; CDR3 DNA: TGCGCCAGCAGCCCAGGCTCAGGGGGCAATCAGCCCCAGCATTTT
V gene: TRBV5-4; J gene: TRBJ2-3; clone size: -; D gene: -; CDR3 protein: CASSLNTDTQYF; CDR3 DNA: TGTGCCAGCAGCTTAAACACAGATACGCAGTATTTT
V gene: TRBV6-5; J gene: TRBJ1-4; clone size: once; D gene: -; CDR3 protein: CASSPQGARGEKLFF; CDR3 DNA: TGTGCCAGCAGTCCTCAAGGGGCAAGAGGGGAAAAACTGTTTTTT
V gene: TRBV2; J gene: TRBJ1-2; clone size: -; D gene: -; CDR3 protein: CAREGRLNYGYTF; CDR3 DNA: TGTGCCAGGGAAGGGAGGCTCAACTATGGCTACACCTTC
V gene: TRBV6-5; J gene: TRBJ1-1; clone size: -; D gene: -; CDR3 protein: CASSYTTGEAFF; CDR3 DNA: TGTGCCAGCAGTTACACTACAGGAGAAGCTTTCTTT
V gene: TRBV6-6; J gene: TRBJ2-7; clone size: -; D gene: TRBD1; CDR3 protein: CASRETGAYEQYF; CDR3 DNA: TGTGCCAGCAGGGAGACAGGGGCCTACGAGCAGTACTTC
V gene: TRBV6-1; J gene: TRBJ2-3; clone size: few; D gene: TRBD1; CDR3 protein: CASRTGGYTDTQYF; CDR3 DNA: TGTGCCAGCAGAACAGGGGGCTACACAGATACGCAGTATTTT
V gene: TRBV7-9; J gene: TRBJ1-2; clone size: -; D gene: -; CDR3 protein: CASSPPIGGAYGYTF; CDR3 DNA: TGTGCCAGCAGCCCCCCCATTGGGGGGGCTTATGGCTACACCTTC
V gene: TRBV6-1; J gene: TRBJ1-3; clone size: few; D gene: TRBD1; CDR3 protein: CASSVDRASGNTIYF; CDR3 DNA: TGTGCCAGCAGTGTAGACAGGGCCTCTGGAAACACCATATATTTT
V gene: TRBV11-2; J gene: TRBJ2-7; clone size: -; D gene: -; CDR3 protein: CASSFTLAGAYEQYF; CDR3 DNA: TGTGCCAGCAGCTTTACCCTTGCAGGGGCCTACGAGCAGTACTTC
V gene: TRBV7-9; J gene: TRBJ2-1; clone size: -; D gene: TRBD1; CDR3 protein: CASSRKGQAGNEQFF; CDR3 DNA: TGTGCCAGCAGCCGAAAGGGACAGGCTGGGAATGAGCAGTTCTTC
V gene: TRBV2; J gene: TRBJ1-5; clone size: -; D gene: TRBD1; CDR3 protein: CASSGTGSQPQHF; CDR3 DNA: TGTGCCAGCAGTGGGACAGGGAGCCAGCCCCAGCATTTT
V gene: TRBV12-5; J gene: TRBJ2-6; clone size: -; D gene: TRBD1; CDR3 protein: CASGLGTGAGANVLTF; CDR3 DNA: TGTGCTAGTGGTTTGGGAACAGGGGCTGGGGCCAACGTCCTGACTTTC
V gene: TRBV30; J gene: TRBJ2-2; clone size: -; D gene: TRBD2; CDR3 protein: CAWRIAGRLTGELFF; CDR3 DNA: TGTGCCTGGCGAATAGCGGGGCGACTAACCGGGGAGCTGTTTTTT
V gene: TRBV10-1; J gene: TRBJ2-7; clone size: few; D gene: -; CDR3 protein: CASSESGHSYEQYF; CDR3 DNA: TGCGCCAGCAGTGAGTCTGGACACTCCTACGAGCAGTACTTC
V gene: TRBV6-1; J gene: TRBJ1-5; clone size: -; D gene: -; CDR3 protein: CASGVYQPQHF; CDR3 DNA: TGTGCCAGCGGGGTGTATCAGCCCCAGCATTTT
V gene: TRBV7-6; J gene: TRBJ1-1; clone size: -; D gene: TRBD1; CDR3 protein: CASTPSGTGQYAFF; CDR3 DNA: TGTGCCAGCACCCCCTCCGGGACAGGGCAGTATGCTTTCTTT
V gene: TRBV6-1; J gene: TRBJ1-2; clone size: -; D gene: -; CDR3 protein: CASSAYRRNYGYTF; CDR3 DNA: TGTGCCAGCAGTGCTTACAGGAGAAACTATGGCTACACCTTC
V gene: TRBV7-2; J gene: TRBJ1-6; clone size: -; D gene: TRBD1; CDR3 protein: CASSPREGAYSPLHF; CDR3 DNA: TGTGCCAGCAGCCCACGGGAGGGGGCCTATTCACCCCTCCACTTT
V gene: TRBV5-8; J gene: TRBJ2-5; clone size: -; D gene: -; CDR3 protein: CASRPWQETQYF; CDR3 DNA: TGTGCCAGCAGACCCTGGCAGGAGACCCAGTACTTC
V gene: TRBV18; J gene: TRBJ2-3; clone size: -; D gene: -; CDR3 protein: CASSPPEGENTDTQYF; CDR3 DNA: TGTGCCAGCTCACCACCTGAGGGAGAAAACACAGATACGCAGTATTTT
V gene: TRBV6-5; J gene: TRBJ1-2; clone size: -; D gene: -; CDR3 protein: CASSYGGHGYTF; CDR3 DNA: TGTGCCAGCAGTTATGGGGGACATGGCTACACCTTC
V gene: TRBV6-1; J gene: TRBJ1-1; clone size: few; D gene: -; CDR3 protein: CASRRESDTEAFF; CDR3 DNA: TGTGCCAGTCGCAGGGAATCTGACACTGAAGCTTTCTTT
V gene: TRBV7-8; J gene: TRBJ1-1; clone size: -; D gene: -; CDR3 protein: CASSFGRNRAEAFF; CDR3 DNA: TGTGCCAGCAGCTTCGGGCGGAACAGAGCTGAAGCTTTCTTT